This TCR beta chain was observed in a study of blood T cell repertoires in COVID-19. The CDR3 sequence is 13 residues long. Trimming left V 7 bases short and J 5 bases short, with 15 bases between. CDR1 is SEHNR, CDR2 FQNEAQ, per germline (reference sequence). Assay: immunoSEQ multiplex PCR; the TCRdb copy retains only in-frame clones and omits some. The sample consists of 60,000 to 75,000 clones, roughly 85% of them appearing once. The chain employs TRBV7-9 and TRBJ2-7; D remains unclear. Input material: peripheral blood. The TCR was taken from a human donor in a cohort sampled during active COVID-19. The CDR3 bases are TGTGCCAGCACGTCGGCCGGGTGGGACGAGCAGTACTTC. Protein: CASTSAGWDEQYF.